What follows is one TCR beta chain and its context. This clone has only one observation. It has no known antigen specificity. The sample holds no much larger clone one base away, and base qualities are not on file. This specimen includes other DNA sequences encoding the same CDR3. The CDR3, from cysteine to phenylalanine, totals 15 residues. Kept here is only the CDR3 DNA, which spans 45 bases and is read in frame from base 1. CDR1 and CDR2 were assigned from the germline V gene as MDHEN and SYDVKM. Germline trimming amounts to 1 base on V and 2 bases on J, with 3 as the count of junction bases outside the gene matches. The donors were healthy, HIV-negative adults with no recently reported acute infections or vaccinations. Every donor was a Caucasian adult living in Nashville, Tennessee, USA. CD4+ T cells were enriched by magnetic negative selection; naive cells were then positively selected on CD45RA, and the negative fraction formed the memory subset. Blood was obtained by leukapheresis, after which PBMCs were separated by Ficoll-Histopaque density gradient centrifugation and cryopreserved in liquid nitrogen vapor phase. Analytical flow cytometry was used to check the purity and quantity of each magnetically sorted T cell population. Each sorted fraction had its genomic DNA isolated and then quantified by UV absorbance on a Nanodrop 2000c.

This specimen comes from a study of shared clonotypes between healthy human individuals (TCRdb year 2020). Turning to the overall study: The cohort included three men and a couple of women between 18 and 49 years of age. Between about 0.9 and 10 billion PBMCs per donor were obtained by leukapheresis. To estimate repertoire size and how much clonotype sharing occurs between individuals, the study deeply sequenced the blood TCR repertoires of about five healthy adults. Per donor, three plates each were used for CD4 naive and CD4 memory, two for CD8 naive, and one for CD8 memory. Libraries were prepared and TCR repertoires were sequenced by different laboratories using diverse techniques, in order to increase sequencing depth and limit assay-specific biases.

Broad study findings and their caveats: Sharing across a few donors was observed for about 5% of naive CD4, over 3% of naive CD8, 2% to 2.5% of memory CD4, and roughly 0.4% of memory CD8 clonotypes. Sampling was restricted to blood, and TCR repertoires in tissue are likely to differ from TCR repertoires in blood. Estimated clonotype richness was generally larger for naive than for memory subsets. The small number of donors limited the genetic and exposure-history diversity represented. Rarefaction of sorted-subset datasets indicated incomplete sequencing despite the large sequencing depth. Clonotypes shared by all four sorted-subset donors showed higher generation probabilities than non-shared clonotypes. Based on pairwise subsampling, the degree of clonotype sharing among donors was expected to be affected by sequencing depth.

TCR CDR3 regions were amplified from genomic DNA by multiplex PCR using the deep immunoSEQ assay. Genomic DNA extracted from each cell subset was distributed evenly over all wells of several immunoSEQ 96-well plates, and each plate served as one replicate. For sorted subsets, each replicate PCR was loaded with around 200 ng genomic DNA, equivalent to 25,000 to 35,000 T cell genomes. The purified libraries were quantified using a Qubit 3.0 fluorometer, sized with a Bioanalyzer 2100, and then quantified again using the KAPA Library Quantification kit. Each immunoSEQ 96-well plate was sequenced on its own single-read 150-cycle Illumina NextSeq 550 flow cell. The paper's data handling went like this. Because the immunoSEQ output held only junctional sequences and lacked quality scores, the filtering could not match the filtering applied to full-length reads. Sequences were annotated with PyIR, a Python wrapper for IgBLAST v1.9, and V/J genes and CDR3 were assigned using IMGT germline references. Any read was removed if the V/J assignment was weak (E-value above 1e-6), the CDR3 was missing, or the read contained stop codons, out-of-frame junctions, or ambiguous translated residues. V3J clonotypes were defined as sequences sharing an identical inferred V gene, J gene, and CDR3 amino acid sequence. To compute the percentage overlap between repertoires, the number of shared unique clonotypes was divided by the size of the smaller repertoire. Three approaches were used to assess repertoire richness: RTK rarefaction, the Chao1 estimator, and Recon v2.1 estimates of unobserved clonotypes. Generation probabilities for all TCRbeta clonotypes obtained by the gDNA method from a handful of donors were computed using OLGA. Entries here come from immuneACCESS through TCRdb and include only in-frame sequences with V and J called. Some clones fail to appear in such tables; in the studies checked, an unresolved V gene covers under half of the shortfall, and the cause of the remainder is unknown. V, J and clone size are those of that table, while D and trimming were read from the DNA. The table for this sample lists 550,000 to 850,000 clones; around 70% of them were counted only once. The ten top clones hold approximately 1.7% of the sample.

Recombination joined TRBV28 with TRBJ2-3, and 7 junctional nucleotides match TRBD2. The sequenced sample consisted of memory CD4+ T cells sorted from blood. The cell subset or site label, as the study defines it: CD45RA-negative fraction. The source of this sequence is a woman in her 30s in good health. The CDR3 amino acid sequence is: CASSLSGDYTDTQYF. The bases are TGTGCCAGCAGTTTATCCGGGGACTACACAGATACGCAGTATTTT. Reference TRBV28 and TRBJ2-3 proteins supply the regions before and after the CDR3; the full variable domain is: DVKVTQSSRYLVKRTGEKVFLECVQDMDHENMFWYRQDPGLGLRLIYFSYDVKMKEKGDIPEGYSVSREKKERFSLILESASTNQTSMYLCASSLSGDYTDTQYFGPGTRLTVL.